Presented here are 25 T cell receptor beta chains from one specimen sequenced in a study of T cells in Graves' hyperthyroidism and ophthalmopathy. TCR beta CDR3 regions were amplified from RNA transcripts. TCR CDR3 underwent first-round RT-PCR with the HTBI primer set. TCRdb reprocessed the multiplex PCR reads with MiXCR, giving one entry per CDR3 protein. The table has approximately 360,000 distinct CDR3 sequences, 20% to 25% seen once. Sequences were obtained from blood. Source of these receptors: a man in his fifties with Graves' hyperthyroidism.

In this sample, this clonotype turned up a few times. The CDR3 sequence is CSAREPYSDRMQETQYF. In DNA, the CDR3 is TGCAGTGCTAGAGAGCCTTACTCGGACAGGATGCAAGAGACCCAGTACTTC. V usage is TRBV20-1 and J usage is TRBJ2-5; 7 positions match TRBD1. The V gene end was trimmed by 0 bases and the J gene end by 2 bases; junction bases not matched to a gene: 12. Germline CDR1 and CDR2: DFQATT and SNEGSKA (reference sequence). The CDR3 is 17 residues long.

The table lists this clonotype with a few counts. This rearrangement joins TRBV3-1 to TRBJ1-1; perhaps TRBD1 as D (5 bases). The ends were cut back, 3 bases at V and 9 bases at J, with 14 bases in the middle. Germline V gene lookup returns CDR1 LGHDT and CDR2 YNNKEL (reference sequence). The CDR3 spans 13 residues. CDR3 loop: CASSHRTQEKAFF. CDR3 DNA: TGTGCCAGCAGCCATCGGACACAGGAGAAAGCTTTCTTT. The variable domain in full, with the rest retrieved from reference TRBV3-1 and TRBJ1-1, is DTAVSQTPKYLVTQMGNDKSIKCEQNLGHDTMYWYKQDSKKFLKIMFSYNNKELIINETVPNRFSPKSPDKAHLNLHINSLELGDSAVYFCASSHRTQEKAFFGQGTRLTVV.

The V gene is TRBV3-1, the J gene TRBJ2-7; D not certain. V lost 1 base to trimming and J lost 6 bases, with 10 bases between them. Germline CDR1 LGHDT, CDR2 YNNKEL (reference sequence). The CDR3 loop spans 13 amino acids. CDR3 sequence (DNA): TGTGCCAGCAGCCAAGGTGGCAGTGCCGAGCAGTACTTC. Translated, it gives CASSQGGSAEQYF.

The chain couples TRBV5-6 to TRBJ1-5; 7 nucleotides agree with TRBD1. Germline V gene sequence: CDR1 SGHDT, CDR2 YYEEEE. The CDR3 loop spans 18 amino acids. The V and J ends lost 0 bases and 0 bases, in that order; junction bases with no gene match: 9. The CDR3 here is CASSLARNRGNSNQPQHF. The DNA for the CDR3 is TGTGCCAGCAGCTTGGCGCGGAACAGGGGTAATAGCAATCAGCCCCAGCATTTT.

This clonotype has a single count. The chain uses TRBV20-1 and TRBJ1-1; 7 bases line up with TRBD1. Trimming at V came to 4 bases and at J to 4 bases, leaving 6 bases not matched to a gene. There are 13 residues in the CDR3. Germline values: CDR1 DFQATT, CDR2 SNEGSKA (reference sequence). CDR3 sequence reads: CSAKTQGSTEAFF. The DNA for the CDR3 is TGCAGTGCTAAAACACAGGGGAGCACTGAAGCTTTCTTT.

The chain is built from TRBV10-3 and TRBJ2-5; D possibly corresponds to TRBD2 (6 bases). Germline V gene lookup returns CDR1 ENHRY and CDR2 SYGVKD. Trimming shortened V by 6 bases and J by 0 bases, and 11 bases separated the two germline ends. The CDR3 has 14 amino acids. The CDR3 reads CAIRAASDQETQYF. As DNA, the CDR3 is TGTGCCATCAGGGCGGCTAGCGACCAAGAGACCCAGTACTTC.

This clonotype was counted ten times or more. This sequence joins TRBV2 and TRBJ2-2, with D uncertain. The germline gives CDR1 SNHLY, CDR2 FYNNEI. The CDR3 runs to 13 residues. The V and J ends lost 4 bases and 6 bases respectively, with 9 bases between them. The chain's CDR3 is CASSVGYAGELFF. DNA for the CDR3: TGTGCCAGCAGTGTGGGCTATGCCGGGGAGCTGTTTTTT.

This clonotype was picked up many times. V is TRBV2 and J is TRBJ1-1, with D tentatively TRBD1 (6 bases). The germline V and J ends were trimmed by 1 base and 5 bases, with 11 bases remaining between them. From germline, CDR1 is SNHLY and CDR2 FYNNEI. This CDR3 is built from 14 residues. The chain's CDR3 is CASSEEQGWTEAFF. As DNA, the CDR3 is TGTGCCAGCAGTGAAGAACAGGGTTGGACTGAAGCTTTCTTT.

V and J are TRBV7-3 and TRBJ1-6; the match to TRBD1 covers 7 bases. The CDR3 is made up of 13 amino acids. CDR1 and CDR2 from the germline V gene are SGHTA and FQGTGA. Losses at the gene ends were 6 bases for V and 13 bases for J; bases not matched to a gene: 9. CDR3 sequence reads: CASSPGGRSPLHF. For the CDR3, the DNA is TGTGCCAGCAGTCCAGGGGGACGGTCCCCCCTCCACTTT.

To note about this clonotype: This is likely a read error, given that the CDR3 carries no conserved phenylalanine or tryptophan at its end. The chain employs TRBV7-2 and TRBJ2-7; the match to TRBD2 covers 7 bases. The CDR3 has 13 residues. The trim removed 8 bases at V and 5 bases at J, leaving 9 bases unmatched. The germline V gene encodes CDR1 SGHTA and CDR2 FQGNSA. The CDR3 DNA is TGTGCCAGCTTAGCGGCGGGAGCTAACGAGCAGTACTCC. Encoded protein: CASLAAGANEQYS.

This clonotype was seen ten or more times. V is TRBV2 and J is TRBJ2-7; 11 positions agree with TRBD2. The germline V gene has CDR1 SNHLY and CDR2 FYNNEI. V lost 6 bases and J lost 3; bases outside the gene matches: 7. The CDR3 loop spans 15 amino acids. For the CDR3, the DNA is TGTGCCAGCAGCCGACTAGCGGGACCGCACTACGAGCAGTACTTC. This translates into CASSRLAGPHYEQYF.

This clonotype was detected many times. The junction and the germline gene differ at one end; a read error may be behind it. V is TRBV5-1 and J is TRBJ2-5; no firm D call. The CDR3 consists of 11 residues. The germline V gene has CDR1 SGHRS and CDR2 YFSETQ. CDR3 sequence (DNA): TGTGCCAGCAGCACGCAGGAGACCCAGTACTTC. Translation: CASSTQETQYF.

This clonotype turned up a few times. The chain recombines TRBV5-1 with TRBJ2-2, with no clear D. The germline gives CDR1 SGHRS, CDR2 YFSETQ. The CDR3 consists of 16 residues. Trimming removed 3 bases at V and 0 bases at J, with 12 bases between. The CDR3 nucleotides read TGCGCCAGCAGCTATACACGTTTTTCGAACACCGGGGAGCTGTTTTTT. Translation gives CASSYTRFSNTGELFF. Together with reference TRBV5-1 and TRBJ2-2, the CDR3 gives the full variable domain: KAGVTQTPRYLIKTRGQQVTLSCSPISGHRSVSWYQQTPGQGLQFLFEYFSETQRNKGNFPGRFSGRQFSNSRSEMNVSTLELGDSALYLCASSYTRFSNTGELFFGEGSRLTVL.

This clonotype was counted many times. This sequence joins TRBV2 and TRBJ2-3; D is perhaps TRBD1 (6 bases). V was clipped by 7 bases and J by 0 bases, with 8 bases between them. Germline values: CDR1 SNHLY, CDR2 FYNNEI. The CDR3 consists of 13 residues. The CDR3 sequence: CASTGQSTDTQYF. Written as DNA, the CDR3 is TGTGCCAGCACCGGACAGAGCACAGATACGCAGTATTTT.

V gene TRBV3-1 combines with J gene TRBJ1-1; no definite D call. V dropped 0 bases and J dropped 0 bases, with 5 bases sitting between them. Germline V gives CDR1 LGHDT, CDR2 YNNKEL (reference sequence). The CDR3 is 14 amino acids. In nucleotides, the CDR3 is TGTGCCAGCAGCCAAGATCCGATGAACACTGAAGCTTTCTTT. This codes for CASSQDPMNTEAFF.

The rearrangement joins TRBV10-2 to TRBJ1-5; no clear D. CDR1 and CDR2 (germline): WSHSY, SAAADI. CDR3 length equals 13 residues. Trimming removed 6 bases from V and 4 bases from J, with 10 bases in between. For the CDR3, the DNA is TGCGCCAGCAGCGTGACGGAGAATCAGCCCCAGCATTTT. This codes for CASSVTENQPQHF.

The chain recombines TRBV7-3 with TRBJ2-1; TRBD2 aligns across 11 bases. CDR1 is SGHTA, CDR2 FQGTGA, per germline. This CDR3 spans 15 amino acids. The junction had 8 bases not matched to a gene; V was cut back by 5 bases and J by 8 bases. The CDR3 loop reads CASSPTSGSKDEQFF. The CDR3 DNA sequence: TGTGCCAGCAGCCCAACTAGCGGGAGTAAGGATGAGCAGTTCTTC. The variable domain in full, completed from reference TRBV7-3 and TRBJ2-1, reads GAGVSQTPSNKVTEKGKYVELRCDPISGHTALYWYRQSLGQGPEFLIYFQGTGAADDSGLPNDRFFAVRPEGSVSTLKIQRTERGDSAVYLCASSPTSGSKDEQFFGPGTRLTVL.

V and J are TRBV7-2 and TRBJ2-4; 9 nucleotides agree with TRBD2. The J segment lost 0 bases and the V segment lost 6 bases, leaving 6 bases of the junction unmatched. Germline V gives CDR1 SGHTA, CDR2 FQGNSA. CDR3 length: 16 residues. CDR3 region: CASSPLAGLAKNIQYF. CDR3 DNA: TGTGCCAGCAGTCCCCTAGCGGGACTAGCCAAAAACATTCAGTACTTC.

Ten or more counts support this clonotype. The CDR3 DNA reads TGTGCCAGCAGTTACTCGGGGGCTAACACTGAAGCTTTCTTT. Its protein product is CASSYSGANTEAFF. The chain uses TRBV6-5 and TRBJ1-1, with D possibly being TRBD1 (6 bases). V was clipped by 0 bases and J by 2 bases, with 7 bases between them. The germline V gene encodes CDR1 MNHEY and CDR2 SVGAGI. This CDR3 contains 14 residues.

This clonotype was counted between two and nine times. The chain couples TRBV5-1 to TRBJ2-3; 9 positions match TRBD2. The ends lost 2 bases at V and 5 bases at J; junction bases unmatched: 6. There are 15 residues in the CDR3. Germline V gene sequence: CDR1 SGHRS, CDR2 YFSETQ. Here the CDR3 reads CASSFGGRAQDTQYF. For the CDR3, the DNA is TGCGCCAGCAGCTTCGGCGGGAGGGCCCAAGATACGCAGTATTTT.

This clonotype was observed once. A read error may account for a junction end that differs from germline. V and J are TRBV5-1 and TRBJ2-3; the D is unclear. The CDR3 consists of 12 residues. From germline, CDR1 is SGHRS and CDR2 YFSETQ. CDR3 coding DNA: TGTGCCAGCAGCTTGGGCGAGACTTCGGAGTATTTT. Protein: CASSLGETSEYF.

This clonotype showed up just a few times. The gene calls are TRBV7-3 and TRBJ2-1; D gene ambiguous. Germline V gives CDR1 SGHTA, CDR2 FQGTGA. The CDR3 length is 15 residues. The V and J ends lost 6 bases and 0 bases respectively, with 12 bases between them. Written as DNA, the CDR3 is TGTGCCAGCAGTCTTTCCGCAAGCTCCTACAATGAGCAGTTCTTC. Encoded protein: CASSLSASSYNEQFF.

This clonotype was counted between two and nine times. This rearrangement joins TRBV20-1 to TRBJ2-7; D might be TRBD1 (5 bases). CDR1 and CDR2 (germline): DFQATT, SNEGSKA (reference sequence). The CDR3 extends over 14 amino acids. V gave up 0 bases and J gave up 2 bases, with 11 bases separating them. The CDR3 is CSARDRGRTYEQYF. The CDR3 region has the DNA TGCAGTGCTAGAGATAGGGGCAGGACCTACGAGCAGTACTTC.

The chain carries TRBV6-2 or TRBV6-3 and TRBJ1-6; 8 bases are a match to TRBD1. J was trimmed by 0 bases and V by 2 bases; bases with no gene match: 0. This CDR3 is built from 16 residues. Per the germline V gene, CDR1 is MNHEY and CDR2 is SVGEGT. The CDR3 spells CASSYGQGSYNSPLHF. The CDR3 DNA reads TGTGCCAGCAGTTACGGACAGGGCTCCTATAATTCACCCCTCCACTTT.

The table lists this clonotype with a few counts. The chain links TRBV20-1 to TRBJ2-1, with 9 nucleotides matching TRBD1. There are 12 residues in the CDR3. The V and J ends lost 5 bases and 12 bases, in that order; junction bases with no gene match: 8. CDR1 and CDR2 (germline): DFQATT, SNEGSKA (reference sequence). In DNA, the CDR3 is TGCAGTGCTCAAGGGACAGGGAAAGGGCAGTTCTTC. As protein: CSAQGTGKGQFF.